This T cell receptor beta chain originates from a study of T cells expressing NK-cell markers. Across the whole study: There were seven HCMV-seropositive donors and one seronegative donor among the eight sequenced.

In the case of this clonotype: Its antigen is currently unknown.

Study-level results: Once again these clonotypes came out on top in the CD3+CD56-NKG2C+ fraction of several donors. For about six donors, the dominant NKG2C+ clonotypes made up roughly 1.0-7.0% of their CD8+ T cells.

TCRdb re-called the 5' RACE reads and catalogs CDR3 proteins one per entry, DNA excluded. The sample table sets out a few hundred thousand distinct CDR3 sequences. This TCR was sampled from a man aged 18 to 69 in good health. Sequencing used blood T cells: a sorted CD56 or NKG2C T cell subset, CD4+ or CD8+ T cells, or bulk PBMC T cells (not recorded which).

CDR3 residues: CASSIGHNEQFF. The gene calls are TRBV2 and TRBJ2-1. This CDR3 comprises 12 residues. CDR1 is SNHLY, CDR2 FYNNEI, per germline.